This T cell receptor beta chain was sequenced for a study of cytomegalovirus exposure and HLA in healthy donors. This PCR relied on a set of 60 Vbeta primers and 13 Jbeta primers. The repertoire was sequenced with immunoSEQ multiplex PCR; TCRdb's copy has only in-frame clones and lacks some. The table has approximately 140,000 clones, 70% to 85% seen once. Germline CDR1 reads MDHEN; CDR2 reads SYDVKM. This CDR3 spans 15 amino acids. V gave up 5 bases and J gave up 5 bases; unmatched junction bases: 8. As to this clone: Its specificity is unknown.

Study observations and caveats: The availability of immune exposure information extended only to CMV serostatus.

Source material: PBMCs. This sequence originates from a man in his forties or fifties in good health and CMV-seronegative. The chain has TRBV28 and TRBJ2-5; 10 nucleotides line up with TRBD2. The CDR3 DNA is TGTGCCAGCAGTAAAGCGGGAGGGGTTGGGGAGACCCAGTACTTC. This sequence encodes CASSKAGGVGETQYF.